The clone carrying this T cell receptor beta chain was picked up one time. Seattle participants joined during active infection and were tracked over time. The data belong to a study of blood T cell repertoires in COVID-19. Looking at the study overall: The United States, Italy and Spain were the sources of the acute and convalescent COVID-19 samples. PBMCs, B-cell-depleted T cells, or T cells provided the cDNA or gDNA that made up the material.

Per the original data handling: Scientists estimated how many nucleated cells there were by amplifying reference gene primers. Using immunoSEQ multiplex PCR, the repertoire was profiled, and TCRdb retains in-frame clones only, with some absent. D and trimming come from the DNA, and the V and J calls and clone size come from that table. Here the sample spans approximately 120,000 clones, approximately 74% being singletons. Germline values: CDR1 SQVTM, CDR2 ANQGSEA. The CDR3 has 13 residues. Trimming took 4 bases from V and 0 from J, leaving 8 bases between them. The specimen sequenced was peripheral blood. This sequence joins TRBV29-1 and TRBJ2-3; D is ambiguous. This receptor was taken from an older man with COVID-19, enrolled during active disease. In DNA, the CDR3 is TGCAGCGTTGCCAGATCAAGCACAGATACGCAGTATTTT. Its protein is CSVARSSTDTQYF.